This T cell receptor (beta chain) was captured in a study of CD8+ T cells in alopecia areata. cDNA prepared by RNA extraction and subsequent reverse transcription served as the template for sequencing. Method: immunoSEQ multiplex PCR; TCRdb's copy keeps in-frame clones and lacks some. Of under 300,000 clones in the sample, about 68% were seen once. J lost 3 bases, V lost 2 bases, and 13 bases had no gene match. The germline CDR1 and CDR2 sequences are LNHNV and YYDKDF (reference sequence). The CDR3 totals 18 residues. The sorting of PBMCs gave CD4+ and CD8+ T cells. The TCR comes from a human donor with alopecia areata. The chain is built from TRBV15 and TRBJ1-1, with 9 bases aligning to TRBD1. The specimen was CD4+ T cells sorted from blood, collected at week 0. The CDR3 here is CATSRLGRQGVRHTEAFF. As DNA, the CDR3 is TGTGCCACCAGCAGACTGGGCCGACAGGGGGTGAGACACACTGAAGCTTTCTTT.